Each of the 24 T cell receptor beta chains below was sequenced from the same sample in a study of T cell repertoires in cytomegalovirus infection. TCRdb fed the reads into MiXCR, producing one record per CDR3 protein. Among around 360,000 distinct CDR3 sequences, around a third were seen once, and the ten largest hold about 13%. These TCRs' antigens remain unknown. Sequencing used cultured PBMCs, obtained from culture after CMV antigen stimulation. The receptors shown here come from a human donor in good health (CMV status not recorded). Some clones in this sample may be carry-over from other donors' samples.

The J gene is TRBJ1-4, the V gene TRBV4-1, with D unclear. The CDR3 runs to 14 residues. V gave up 4 bases and J gave up 6 bases, with 12 bases separating them. Germline lookup yields CDR1 MGHRA and CDR2 YSYEKL. The CDR3 region has the DNA TGCGCCAGCAGCCCCGGAAGGTACGATGAAAAACTGTTTTTT. It yields the protein CASSPGRYDEKLFF.

The V and J genes are TRBV7-8 and TRBJ2-1, with 11 bases identical to TRBD2. With 2 bases clipped from V and 7 bases from J, the junction kept 13 bases outside the gene matches. Germline CDR1 reads SGHVS; CDR2 reads FQNEAQ. This CDR3 has 18 amino acids. For the CDR3, the DNA is TGTGCCAGCAGCTTAAACGGGCTAGCGGGAGGAGTAAGTAATGAGCAGTTCTTC. It translates to CASSLNGLAGGVSNEQFF.

This clonotype was seen many times. The CDR3 reads CASSFWTSGQETQYF. Here the CDR3 DNA reads TGTGCCAGCAGCTTCTGGACTAGCGGACAAGAGACCCAGTACTTC. The J gene is TRBJ2-5, the V gene TRBV7-2; 10 bases agree with TRBD2. V lost 3 bases, J lost 2 bases, and 3 bases stayed unmatched. Germline CDR1 SGHTA, CDR2 FQGNSA. The CDR3 runs 15 residues.

The chain joins TRBV19 to TRBJ2-3; D gene ambiguous. Per the germline V gene, CDR1 is LNHDA and CDR2 is SQIVND (reference sequence). V lost 6 bases and J 3 bases, leaving 10 bases between the germline ends. The CDR3 consists of 13 residues. The CDR3 nucleotides read TGTGCCAGTAGAGGGCACGAAACAGATACGCAGTATTTT. Protein sequence: CASRGHETDTQYF. Drawing the rest from reference TRBV19 and TRBJ2-3, the complete variable domain is DGGITQSPKYLFRKEGQNVTLSCEQNLNHDAMYWYRQDPGQGLRLIYYSQIVNDFQKGDIAEGYSVSREKKESFPLTVTSAQKNPTAFYLCASRGHETDTQYFGPGTRLTVL.

In its sample, this clonotype was seen a few times. The rearrangement links TRBV6-5 to TRBJ2-7; 8 bases fit TRBD2. The V gene end was trimmed by 6 bases and the J gene end by 6 bases; junction bases not matched to a gene: 13. Germline loops: CDR1 MNHEY, CDR2 SVGAGI. This CDR3 comprises 15 residues. Here the CDR3 reads CASSYTGTRRTEQYF. In nucleotides, the CDR3 is TGTGCCAGCAGCTATACCGGGACTAGGCGTACCGAGCAGTACTTC.

This clonotype was seen a few times. This chain connects TRBV7-2 to TRBJ1-1, with D unresolved. This CDR3 is 13 amino acids long. Germline CDR1 and CDR2: SGHTA and FQGNSA. V gave up 4 bases and J gave up 1 base, with 7 bases separating them. The CDR3 region is CASSYTRNTEAFF. CDR3 in DNA: TGTGCCAGCAGCTATACAAGGAACACTGAAGCTTTCTTT. Using reference TRBV7-2 and TRBJ1-1 for the parts outside the CDR3, the full variable domain is GAGVSQSPSNKVTEKGKDVELRCDPISGHTALYWYRQSLGQGLEFLIYFQGNSAPDKSGLPSDRFSAERTGGSVSTLTIQRTQQEDSAVYLCASSYTRNTEAFFGQGTRLTVV.

This clonotype appeared a few times. This sequence joins TRBV28 and TRBJ1-5; maybe TRBD1 (6 bases). V was pared by 5 bases and J by 2 bases, with 13 bases between. The CDR3 is 15 residues long. The germline CDR1 and CDR2 sequences are MDHEN and SYDVKM. CDR3 sequence reads: CASSPEGGRNQPQHF. DNA for the CDR3: TGTGCCAGCAGTCCCGAGGGGGGCCGCAATCAGCCCCAGCATTTT. The variable domain in full, with the rest retrieved from reference TRBV28 and TRBJ1-5, is DVKVTQSSRYLVKRTGEKVFLECVQDMDHENMFWYRQDPGLGLRLIYFSYDVKMKEKGDIPEGYSVSREKKERFSLILESASTNQTSMYLCASSPEGGRNQPQHFGDGTRLSIL.

Points on this clonotype: The junction differs from germline at one of its ends, possibly a read error. The gene calls are TRBV20-1 and TRBJ2-7; 9 positions match TRBD2. This CDR3 region has 16 residues. Germline V gene lookup returns CDR1 DFQATT and CDR2 SNEGSKA (reference sequence). The DNA of the CDR3 is TGCAGTGCTAGAGTCCGAGGCGGGAGGGCCTCCGACGAGCAGTACTTC. Protein sequence: CSARVRGGRASDEQYF.

The chain couples TRBV3-1 to TRBJ2-5; 9 positions match TRBD1. Trimming removed 0 bases from V and 1 base from J; junction bases left unmatched: 3. The CDR3 extends over 16 amino acids. Germline loops: CDR1 LGHDT, CDR2 YNNKEL (reference sequence). CDR3 region: CASSQEDRGSQETQYF. Written as DNA, the CDR3 is TGTGCCAGCAGCCAAGAGGACAGGGGCTCCCAAGAGACCCAGTACTTC.

This clonotype has just a few counts. The junction differs from germline at one of its ends, possibly a read error. The chain has TRBV6-5 and TRBJ1-2, with 10 positions matching TRBD1. The CDR3 length is 15 residues. Germline V lookup: CDR1 MNHEY, CDR2 SVGAGI. The CDR3 loop reads CASSNPGQGNVNSFF. DNA for the CDR3: TGTGCCAGCAGTAATCCGGGACAGGGGAATGTGAACTCCTTTTTC.

The chain recombines TRBV7-9 with TRBJ2-5; 8 bases line up with TRBD1. Germline V gives CDR1 SEHNR, CDR2 FQNEAQ (reference sequence). The CDR3 sequence is 17 residues long. After removal of 5 bases from V and 3 bases from J, the junction contained 14 bases not matched to a gene. In nucleotides, the CDR3 is TGTGCCAGCAGCCCCGGGGACAGGCGGAAAAGGGAAGAGACCCAGTACTTC. Protein sequence: CASSPGDRRKREETQYF. The complete variable domain, with remaining parts taken from reference TRBV7-9 and TRBJ2-5, reads DTGVSQNPRHKITKRGQNVTFRCDPISEHNRLYWYRQTLGQGPEFLTYFQNEAQLEKSRLLSDRFSAERPKGSFSTLEIQRTEQGDSAMYLCASSPGDRRKREETQYFGPGTRLLVL.

The chain has TRBV7-2 and TRBJ2-3; 8 bases align to TRBD1. The CDR3 is 13 amino acids. CDR1 is SGHTA and CDR2 is FQGNSA in the germline V gene. The J segment lost 12 bases and the V segment lost 1 base, leaving 6 bases of the junction unmatched. This CDR3 reads CASSLEVDRDQYF. For the CDR3, the DNA is TGTGCCAGCAGCTTAGAGGTGGACAGGGACCAGTATTTT.

The chain recombines TRBV6-6 with TRBJ2-2; the match to TRBD2 covers 7 bases. This CDR3 contains 15 residues. Per the germline V gene, CDR1 is MNHNY and CDR2 is SVGAGI (reference sequence). The V and J ends lost 7 bases and 0 bases, in that order; junction bases with no gene match: 5. CDR3: CASTSAGANTGELFF. DNA for the CDR3: TGTGCCAGCACGTCTGCGGGAGCGAACACCGGGGAGCTGTTTTTT.

This clonotype was counted a few times. This chain uses TRBV10-3 with TRBJ1-1; possible D gene TRBD1, 5 bases. CDR1 and CDR2 (germline): ENHRY, SYGVKD. V was pared by 0 bases and J by 8 bases, with 10 bases between. The CDR3 sequence is 13 residues long. The CDR3 nucleotides read TGTGCCATCAGTGAGTCCGGGACGATGGAAGCTTTCTTT. Amino acid sequence: CAISESGTMEAFF.

The chain carries TRBV6-2 or TRBV6-3 and TRBJ2-7; TRBD1 matches at 10 bases. The V gene's germline CDR1 is MNHEY and CDR2 SVGEGT. The length of the CDR3 is 13 residues. After removal of 6 bases from V and 4 bases from J, the junction contained 3 bases not matched to a gene. CDR3 amino acids: CASRDRGLYEQYV. Here the CDR3 DNA reads TGTGCCAGCAGGGACAGGGGGTTATACGAGCAGTACGTC.

V usage is TRBV6-8 and J usage is TRBJ2-7; D is unresolved. Germline CDR1 MNHGY, CDR2 SAAAGT. V lost 7 bases and J 4 bases, leaving 8 bases between the germline ends. CDR3 length equals 11 residues. CDR3 sequence reads: CASKNAYEQYV. DNA of the CDR3: TGTGCCAGCAAAAACGCGTACGAGCAGTACGTC.

This clonotype was picked up a small number of times. The chain links TRBV4-1 to TRBJ2-1; D gene unclear. V was shortened by 1 base and J by 10 bases, with 11 bases between the two germline ends. This CDR3 region has 13 residues. Looked up from germline, CDR1 is MGHRA and CDR2 is YSYEKL. Written as DNA, the CDR3 is TGCGCCAGCAGCCAAGTCCAGGTGCTCGAGCAGTTCTTC. Amino acid sequence: CASSQVQVLEQFF.

This sequence joins TRBV25-1 and TRBJ2-6, with no clear D. V gave up 3 bases and J gave up 4 bases, with 10 bases separating them. Germline assignment: CDR1 MGHDK and CDR2 SYGVNS. The CDR3 is 15 residues long. CDR3 in amino acids: CASSDSRLGANVLTF. CDR3 bases: TGTGCCAGCAGTGATAGTAGGTTAGGGGCCAACGTCCTGACTTTC.

The sample holds many counts of this clonotype. Germline and junction disagree at one end, which may indicate a read error. The rearrangement links TRBV7-2 to TRBJ2-5; tentative D call: TRBD1 (6 bases). Per germline, CDR1 SGHTA and CDR2 FQGNSA. CDR3 length: 13 residues. The CDR3 region has the DNA TGTGCCAGCAGCTTAGTTTACGACAGGCCCTTTACATTC. Encoded protein: CASSLVYDRPFTF.

This sequence joins TRBV12-3 or TRBV12-4 and TRBJ2-1; no definite D call. The CDR3 runs 12 residues. Trimming left V 6 bases short and J 8 bases short, with 11 bases between. The CDR3 bases are TGTGCCAGCAGCCCTTTTGGGGATGAGCAGTTCTTC. Its translation is CASSPFGDEQFF.

Worth noting for this clonotype: The junction shows a germline mismatch at one end, possibly a read error. The chain has TRBV13 and TRBJ2-1, with 7 bases fitting TRBD2. This CDR3 spans 17 amino acids. Per the germline V gene, CDR1 is PRHDT and CDR2 is FYEKMQ (reference sequence). The CDR3 bases are TGCGCCAGCCTACCGGGCCCTGGAACGGGGGGATACAATGAGCAGTTCTTC. Its translation is CASLPGPGTGGYNEQFF.

The chain uses TRBV29-1 and TRBJ1-2; D gene unclear. CDR1 and CDR2 from the germline V gene are SQVTM and ANQGSEA. Trimming shortened V by 7 bases and J by 6 bases, and 24 bases separated the two germline ends. The CDR3 loop spans 15 amino acids. CDR3 amino acids: CSAGSAAGGDDGYTF. As DNA, the CDR3 is TGCAGCGCGGGGTCGGCTGCAGGTGGGGATGATGGCTACACCTTC.

The sample holds one count of this clonotype. This chain connects TRBV20-1 to TRBJ2-1; 9 bases line up with TRBD2. Per germline, CDR1 DFQATT and CDR2 SNEGSKA (reference sequence). The CDR3 is made up of 19 amino acids. The V and J ends lost 5 bases and 0 bases, in that order; junction bases with no gene match: 17. Written as DNA, the CDR3 is TGCAGTGCTCCCCAACCGGGACTAGCACCGATAAGCTCCTACAATGAGCAGTTCTTC. It codes for CSAPQPGLAPISSYNEQFF.

There are a few counts of this clonotype. V gene TRBV20-1 combines with J gene TRBJ2-3; perhaps TRBD2 as D (6 bases). CDR1 is DFQATT and CDR2 is SNEGSKA in the germline V gene (reference sequence). V shed 1 base and J shed 1 base, with 12 bases lying between them. The CDR3 totals 15 residues. The CDR3 DNA sequence: TGCAGTGCTAGAGGAACGGGAGATGGCACAGATACGCAGTATTTT. Translation: CSARGTGDGTDTQYF.